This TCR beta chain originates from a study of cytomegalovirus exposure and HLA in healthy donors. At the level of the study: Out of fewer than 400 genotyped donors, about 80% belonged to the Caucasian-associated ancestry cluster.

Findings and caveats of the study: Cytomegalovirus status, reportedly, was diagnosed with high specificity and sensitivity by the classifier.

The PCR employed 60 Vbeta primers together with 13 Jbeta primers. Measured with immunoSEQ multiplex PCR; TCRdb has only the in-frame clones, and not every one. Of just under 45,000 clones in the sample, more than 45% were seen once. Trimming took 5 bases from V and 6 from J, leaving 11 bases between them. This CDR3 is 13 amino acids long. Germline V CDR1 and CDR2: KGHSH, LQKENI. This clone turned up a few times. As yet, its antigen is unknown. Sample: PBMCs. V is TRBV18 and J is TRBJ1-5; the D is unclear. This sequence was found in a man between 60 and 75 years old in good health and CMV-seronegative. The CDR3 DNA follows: TGTGCCAGCTCAGATACGGAGGGTCAGCCCCAGCATTTT. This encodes CASSDTEGQPQHF.